The sequence of this TCR beta chain was determined in a study of regulatory T cells in long-lasting Graves disease. Findings and limits, study-wide: More public clonotypes were shared by persistent patients (around 2,600) than by new patients (approximately 1,000).

Arm-PCR of CDR3 regions with iRepertoire HTBI primers generated TCR beta libraries. TCRdb fed the multiplex PCR reads into MiXCR, producing one record per CDR3 protein. Here the sample spans roughly 610,000 distinct CDR3 sequences, 16% being singletons. This clonotype was observed a few times. Its antigen is unidentified. Time point reported: newly diagnosed GD, antithyroid drugs for less than 3 months. The TCR library was made from RNA that had been extracted from PBMCs in TRIzol. Between the trimmed V and J ends, which lost 1 base and 5 bases, there was a span of 20 bases. The germline V gene encodes CDR1 SGHTA and CDR2 FQGNSA. This CDR3 comprises 18 residues. This sample was shared with a second study, whose subject was T cells in Graves' hyperthyroidism and ophthalmopathy. That investigation notes: Patients having uncontrolled infection, another autoimmune disease, pregnancy or lactation were not included.

This chain connects TRBV7-2 to TRBJ1-4, with a tentative D call TRBD1 (6 bases). Sequencing used peripheral blood mononuclear cells (PBMCs), obtained at new diagnosis, from a patient treated with antithyroid drugs. The sequence derives from a man aged 18 to 30 with Graves disease. The chain's CDR3 is CASSLVSVRGLENEKLFF. The CDR3 DNA reads as TGTGCCAGCAGCTTAGTCTCGGTCCGGGGGCTAGAGAATGAAAAACTGTTTTTT.